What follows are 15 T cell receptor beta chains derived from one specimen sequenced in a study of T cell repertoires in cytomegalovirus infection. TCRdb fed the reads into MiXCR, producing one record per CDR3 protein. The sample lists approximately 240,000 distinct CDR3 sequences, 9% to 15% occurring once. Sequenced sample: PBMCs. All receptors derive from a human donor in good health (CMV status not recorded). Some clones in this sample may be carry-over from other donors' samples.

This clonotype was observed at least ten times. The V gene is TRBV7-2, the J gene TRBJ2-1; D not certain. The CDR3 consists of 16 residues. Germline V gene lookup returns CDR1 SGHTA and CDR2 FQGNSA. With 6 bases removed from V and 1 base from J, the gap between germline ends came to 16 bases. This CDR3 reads CASSQRGVASYNEQFF. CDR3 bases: TGTGCCAGCAGTCAGAGAGGCGTAGCTTCCTACAATGAGCAGTTCTTC.

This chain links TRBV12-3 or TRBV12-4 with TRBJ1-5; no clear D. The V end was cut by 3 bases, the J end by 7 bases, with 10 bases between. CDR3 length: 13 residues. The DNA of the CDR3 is TGTGCCAGCAGTTTGACGAGACTCCAGCCCCAGCATTTT. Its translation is CASSLTRLQPQHF.

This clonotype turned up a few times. Here the CDR3 DNA reads TGTGCCAGCAGCGTAGGGCTAGCGGGGGCCTACGAGCAGTACTTC. It codes for CASSVGLAGAYEQYF. The chain joins TRBV9 to TRBJ2-7, with 10 bases aligning to TRBD2. Per the germline V gene, CDR1 is SGDLS and CDR2 is YYNGEE. The V gene end was trimmed by 0 bases and the J gene end by 2 bases; junction bases not matched to a gene: 2. The CDR3 length is 15 residues.

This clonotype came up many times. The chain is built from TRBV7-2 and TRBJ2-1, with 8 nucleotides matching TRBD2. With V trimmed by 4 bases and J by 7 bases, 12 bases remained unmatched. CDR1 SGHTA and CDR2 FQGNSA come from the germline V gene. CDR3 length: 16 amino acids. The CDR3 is CASSSRGGGDGNEQFF. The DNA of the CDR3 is TGTGCCAGCAGCTCCCGGGGGGGGGGAGACGGTAATGAGCAGTTCTTC.

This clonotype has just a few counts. CDR3 protein: CASSTPRGTGALNTEAFF. The DNA of the CDR3 is TGTGCCAGCAGTACTCCCCGCGGGACAGGGGCACTGAACACTGAAGCTTTCTTT. The rearrangement uses TRBV12-3 or TRBV12-4 and TRBJ1-1; 10 bases line up with TRBD1. After removal of 5 bases from V and 0 bases from J, the junction contained 12 bases not matched to a gene. This CDR3 is built from 18 residues.

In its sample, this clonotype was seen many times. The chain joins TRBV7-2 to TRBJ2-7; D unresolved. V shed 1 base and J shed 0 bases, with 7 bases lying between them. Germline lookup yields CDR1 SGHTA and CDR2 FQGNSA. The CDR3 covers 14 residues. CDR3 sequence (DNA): TGTGCCAGCAGCTTAGACCATGGCTCCTACGAGCAGTACTTC. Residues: CASSLDHGSYEQYF.

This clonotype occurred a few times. The CDR3 sequence: CASSRRDSYNEQFF. The CDR3 DNA reads TGTGCCAGTAGTCGCAGGGATTCCTACAATGAGCAGTTCTTC. The gene calls are TRBV19 and TRBJ2-1, with D possibly TRBD1 on 5 matching bases. V was cut by 5 bases and J by 1 base, with 9 bases left in between. CDR3 length equals 14 residues. CDR1 LNHDA and CDR2 SQIVND come from the germline V gene (reference sequence).

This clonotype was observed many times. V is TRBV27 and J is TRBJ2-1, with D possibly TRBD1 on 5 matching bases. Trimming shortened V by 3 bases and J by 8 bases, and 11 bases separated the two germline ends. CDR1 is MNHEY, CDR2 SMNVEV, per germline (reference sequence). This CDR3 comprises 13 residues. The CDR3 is CASSFGRGDEQFF. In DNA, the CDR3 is TGTGCCAGCAGTTTCGGAAGGGGCGATGAGCAGTTCTTC.

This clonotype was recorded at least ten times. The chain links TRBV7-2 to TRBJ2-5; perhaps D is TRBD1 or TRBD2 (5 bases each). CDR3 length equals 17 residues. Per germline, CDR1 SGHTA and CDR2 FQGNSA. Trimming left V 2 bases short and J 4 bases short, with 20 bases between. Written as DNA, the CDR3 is TGTGCCAGCAGCTTAAGAGGAGGCCCCACCAGGGCAGAGACCCAGTACTTC. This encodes CASSLRGGPTRAETQYF.

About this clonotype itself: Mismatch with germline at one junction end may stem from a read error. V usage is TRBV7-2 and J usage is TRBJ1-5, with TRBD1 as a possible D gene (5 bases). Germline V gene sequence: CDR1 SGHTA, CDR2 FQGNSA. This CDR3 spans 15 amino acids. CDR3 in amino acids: CASSSDTGSDQPQHF. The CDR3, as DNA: TGTGCCAGCAGCTCGGACACGGGTAGCGATCAGCCCCAGCATTTT.

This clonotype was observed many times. In nucleotides, the CDR3 is TGTGCCAGTCGGACACCTATGAACACTGAAGCTTTCTTT. Translation: CASRTPMNTEAFF. V gene TRBV19 combines with J gene TRBJ1-1; possibly TRBD1 for D (5 bases). CDR1 is LNHDA and CDR2 is SQIVND in the germline V gene (reference sequence). The CDR3 sequence is 13 residues long. Trimming pared 8 bases from V and 0 bases from J, leaving 10 bases between.

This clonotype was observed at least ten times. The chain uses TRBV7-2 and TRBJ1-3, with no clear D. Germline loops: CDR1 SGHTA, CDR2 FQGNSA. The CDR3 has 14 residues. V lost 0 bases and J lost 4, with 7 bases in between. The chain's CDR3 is CASSLANTGNTIYF. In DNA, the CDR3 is TGTGCCAGCAGCTTAGCAAACACGGGAAACACCATATATTTT. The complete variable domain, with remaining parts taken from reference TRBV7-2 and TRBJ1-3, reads GAGVSQSPSNKVTEKGKDVELRCDPISGHTALYWYRQSLGQGLEFLIYFQGNSAPDKSGLPSDRFSAERTGGSVSTLTIQRTQQEDSAVYLCASSLANTGNTIYFGEGSWLTVV.

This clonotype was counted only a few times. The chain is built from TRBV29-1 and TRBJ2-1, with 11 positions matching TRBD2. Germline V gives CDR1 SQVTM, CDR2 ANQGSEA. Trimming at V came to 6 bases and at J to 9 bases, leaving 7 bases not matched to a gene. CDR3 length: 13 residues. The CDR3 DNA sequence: TGCAGCGTCCTACTAGCGGGAGAAGGTGAGCAGTTCTTC. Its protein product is CSVLLAGEGEQFF.

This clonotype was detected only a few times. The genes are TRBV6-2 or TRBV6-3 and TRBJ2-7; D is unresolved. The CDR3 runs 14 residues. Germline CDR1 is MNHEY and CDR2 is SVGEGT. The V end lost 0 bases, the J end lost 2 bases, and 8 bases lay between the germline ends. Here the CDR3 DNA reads TGTGCCAGCAGTTACTCGGACGGACCCTACGAGCAGTACTTC. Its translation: CASSYSDGPYEQYF.

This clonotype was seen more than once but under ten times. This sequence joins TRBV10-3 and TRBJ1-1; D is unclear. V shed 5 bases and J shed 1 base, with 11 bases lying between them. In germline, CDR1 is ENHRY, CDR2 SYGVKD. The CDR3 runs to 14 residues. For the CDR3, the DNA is TGTGCCATCAGTTCCCTCGGCAGGAACACTGAAGCTTTCTTT. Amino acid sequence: CAISSLGRNTEAFF.